The 23 T cell receptor beta chains below all came from one sample that was sequenced in a study of CD8 T cells in ankylosing spondylitis (dated by TCRdb to the late 2010s). The library came from 5' RACE. The data were produced on an Illumina HiSeq 2500. TCRdb reanalyzed the raw reads on its own, using fastp at Q25 for trimming and MiXCR for clone calling, and kept in-frame beta chains. CDR3 protein duplicates are merged, each entry listing the most common genes and DNA. The sample has roughly 180,000 distinct CDR3 sequences on record, over 10% of them singletons. The top ten hold approximately 10% of the sample. Specimen: blood, either unsorted or a sorted T cell fraction (not recorded which). All receptors derive from a female donor with ankylosing spondylitis or in good health (not recorded which).

Comments on this clonotype: This sequence may be a read error, since a much larger clone differs from it by one base. The gene calls are TRBV4-3 and TRBJ2-7; D remains unclear. The CDR3 has 13 amino acids. Germline V CDR1 and CDR2: LGHNA, YSLEER. CDR3 amino acids: CAGSQEAAHEQYF. The DNA of the CDR3 is TGCGCCGGCAGCCAAGAAGCAGCCCACGAGCAGTACTTC.

The chain joins TRBV10-3 to TRBJ1-1, with no clear D. The length of the CDR3 is 14 residues. The germline V and J ends were trimmed by 4 bases and 0 bases, with 9 bases remaining between them. Germline V gene lookup returns CDR1 ENHRY and CDR2 SYGVKD. DNA for the CDR3: TGTGCCATCAGTGCTGCGCAACTGAACACTGAAGCTTTCTTT. It specifies CAISAAQLNTEAFF.

This clonotype was observed many times. The chain recombines TRBV7-2 with TRBJ1-4; D gene ambiguous. Germline V gives CDR1 SGHTA, CDR2 FQGNSA. Trimming left V 5 bases short and J 0 bases short, with 10 bases between. This CDR3 has 15 amino acids. The CDR3 here is CASSPRASTNEKLFF. DNA of the CDR3: TGTGCCAGCAGCCCCCGGGCGTCAACTAATGAAAAACTGTTTTTT.

Ten or more counts support this clonotype. The chain carries TRBV12-3 or TRBV12-4 and TRBJ2-7, with D perhaps TRBD1 (6 bases). The CDR3 consists of 15 residues. V was shortened by 6 bases and J by 5 bases, with 20 bases between the two germline ends. CDR3 DNA: TGTGCCAGCAGCCCTCAGGGGTCCCATCGGAACGAGCAGTACTTC. Residues: CASSPQGSHRNEQYF.

This clonotype was detected many times. The chain recombines TRBV5-6 with TRBJ2-7, with 8 bases identical to TRBD2. The trim removed 4 bases at V and 5 bases at J, leaving 11 bases unmatched. The CDR3 runs 15 residues. The germline V gene encodes CDR1 SGHDT and CDR2 YYEEEE. This chain's CDR3 is CASSLRGGRFDEQYF. The CDR3 DNA sequence: TGTGCCAGCAGCCTACGGGGGGGTAGGTTCGACGAGCAGTACTTC.

This clonotype was seen ten or more times. The junction departs from germline at one end; a sequencing error may be responsible. V usage is TRBV29-1 and J usage is TRBJ2-2; the D gene is possibly TRBD2 (5 bases). Germline V gene sequence: CDR1 SQVTM, CDR2 ANQGSEA. This CDR3 is 14 amino acids long. CDR3 bases: TGCAGCGTCGAAGGACTGGCGAACACCGGGGAGCTGTTTTTT. Its translation is CSVEGLANTGELFF.

This clonotype was found many times. The chain recombines TRBV20-1 with TRBJ2-4; tentatively, D is TRBD1 or TRBD2 (5 bases each). V lost 1 base and J lost 0, with 7 bases in between. Germline V gene data show CDR1 as DFQATT and CDR2 as SNEGSKA (reference sequence). The CDR3 is 14 amino acids. CDR3 nucleotides: TGCAGTGCTAGAGGGGACCTAGCCAAAAACATTCAGTACTTC. Residues: CSARGDLAKNIQYF.

This clonotype was found many times. V is TRBV7-9 and J is TRBJ2-2, with TRBD2 as a possible D gene (6 bases). This CDR3 contains 16 residues. In germline, CDR1 is SEHNR, CDR2 FQNEAQ (reference sequence). V lost 5 bases and J lost 4, with 17 bases in between. CDR3 residues: CASSPIGRRFTGELFF. The CDR3 DNA reads TGTGCCAGCAGCCCGATAGGGAGGAGGTTCACCGGGGAGCTGTTTTTT.

This clonotype came up many times. The chain carries TRBV29-1 and TRBJ2-3; 9 bases fit TRBD2. This CDR3 has 15 amino acids. The V and J ends lost 0 bases and 4 bases, in that order; junction bases with no gene match: 5. The germline V gene encodes CDR1 SQVTM and CDR2 ANQGSEA. In DNA, the CDR3 is TGCAGCGTTGAAGAGGTAGCGGGAGTTTCAGATACGCAGTATTTT. This gives the protein CSVEEVAGVSDTQYF.

There are a few counts of this clonotype. The rearrangement uses TRBV18 and TRBJ1-6; no firm D call. Trimming left V 2 bases short and J 7 bases short, with 12 bases between. The CDR3 covers 15 residues. The V gene's germline CDR1 is KGHSH and CDR2 LQKENI. CDR3 residues: CASSPASGKNSPLHF. CDR3 bases: TGTGCCAGCTCACCAGCATCAGGCAAGAATTCACCCCTCCACTTT.

The V call is TRBV20-1, the J call TRBJ2-7; 11 bases align to TRBD2. Germline-derived CDR1 and CDR2 are DFQATT and SNEGSKA (reference sequence). The ends lost 1 base at V and 6 bases at J; junction bases unmatched: 5. This CDR3 has 14 amino acids. CDR3 protein: CSARGLAGNSEQYF. The CDR3 nucleotides are TGCAGTGCTAGAGGACTAGCGGGAAATTCCGAGCAGTACTTC.

This clonotype was recorded many times. This chain links TRBV29-1 with TRBJ2-1, with D perhaps matching TRBD1 (5 bases). Germline loops: CDR1 SQVTM, CDR2 ANQGSEA. The germline V and J ends were trimmed by 8 bases and 4 bases, with 15 bases remaining between them. This CDR3 region has 13 residues. CDR3 region: CSSKTDPYNEQFF. CDR3 in DNA: TGCAGCTCTAAGACAGATCCTTACAATGAGCAGTTCTTC.

This clonotype has a handful of counts. The chain employs TRBV11-3 and TRBJ2-7; 8 nucleotides align to TRBD1. Germline V gene sequence: CDR1 SGHNT, CDR2 YENEEA. V dropped 4 bases and J dropped 0; count of bases not matched to a gene: 5. This CDR3 comprises 15 residues. CDR3 loop: CASSSRGPLSYEQYF. The CDR3 DNA is TGTGCCAGCAGCTCCAGGGGGCCCCTCTCCTACGAGCAGTACTTC.

V usage is TRBV5-1 and J usage is TRBJ2-7, with 11 bases aligning to TRBD1. Germline CDR1 and CDR2: SGHRS and YFSETQ. The V and J ends lost 5 bases and 5 bases, in that order; junction bases with no gene match: 6. This CDR3 comprises 14 residues. The CDR3 sequence: CASSTGQGVDEQYF. The CDR3 region has the DNA TGCGCCAGCAGTACGGGACAGGGGGTCGACGAGCAGTACTTC.

With respect to this clonotype: This may arise from a read error, as a much more abundant clone is one base away. The chain carries TRBV10-2 and TRBJ1-1; TRBD1 is a possible D gene (6 bases). This CDR3 contains 15 residues. With 6 bases removed from V and 5 bases from J, the gap between germline ends came to 19 bases. CDR1 and CDR2 from the germline V gene are WSHSY and SAAADI. CDR3 bases: TGCGCCAGCAGACACTCACGGGGGGCAGGGACTGAAGCTTTCTTT. Its translation is CASRHSRGAGTEAFF.

This clonotype occurred a few times. V and J are TRBV5-1 and TRBJ2-7, with D perhaps assigned TRBD1 or TRBD2 (5 bases each). In germline, CDR1 is SGHRS, CDR2 YFSETQ. There are 14 residues in the CDR3. V gave up 3 bases and J gave up 3 bases, with 13 bases separating them. The CDR3 DNA reads as TGCGCCAGCAGCTGGGGCGGAGGAGTCTACGAGCAGTACTTC. The encoded protein is CASSWGGGVYEQYF.

The gene calls are TRBV5-1 and TRBJ2-5; the D gene is possibly TRBD1 (7 bases). This CDR3 is built from 15 residues. Germline CDR1 reads SGHRS; CDR2 reads YFSETQ. V lost 4 bases, J lost 6 bases, and 19 bases lay in between. The chain's CDR3 is CASSIGTAGWQTQYF. As DNA, the CDR3 is TGCGCCAGCAGCATTGGGACAGCGGGTTGGCAGACCCAGTACTTC.

This clonotype was seen at least ten times. The chain joins TRBV6-1 to TRBJ1-5, with 10 bases aligning to TRBD1. This CDR3 spans 15 amino acids. V shed 5 bases and J 7 bases; nucleotides not matched to a gene: 8. Germline V CDR1 and CDR2: MNHNS, SASEGT. The CDR3 sequence is CASSRSGTGEQPQHF. Written as DNA, the CDR3 is TGTGCCAGCAGTCGCTCCGGGACAGGGGAACAGCCCCAGCATTTT.

This clonotype was seen many times. The V call is TRBV11-2, the J call TRBJ2-3; D is uncertain. The V end was cut by 1 base, the J end by 5 bases, with 10 bases between. There are 14 residues in the CDR3. Germline V CDR1 and CDR2: SGHAT, FQNNGV. The CDR3: CASSLAPTVDTQYF. The CDR3 DNA reads TGTGCCAGCAGCTTAGCCCCCACAGTAGATACGCAGTATTTT. Full variable domain (missing parts from reference TRBV11-2 and TRBJ2-3): EAGVAQSPRYKIIEKRQSVAFWCNPISGHATLYWYQQILGQGPKLLIQFQNNGVVDDSQLPKDRFSAERLKGVDSTLKIQPAKLEDSAVYLCASSLAPTVDTQYFGPGTRLTVL.

Only a few counts were recorded for this clonotype. The chain is built from TRBV7-2 and TRBJ2-2, with D possibly matching TRBD1 (6 bases). The length of the CDR3 is 15 residues. Trimming took 4 bases from V and 1 from J, leaving 10 bases between them. CDR1 and CDR2 (germline): SGHTA, FQGNSA. Here the CDR3 reads CASSSVTGNTGELFF. The CDR3 DNA is TGTGCCAGCAGCTCCGTGACAGGGAACACCGGGGAGCTGTTTTTT.

The table lists this clonotype with many counts. The rearrangement joins TRBV27 to TRBJ2-6; 11 bases are shared with TRBD2. The CDR3 sequence is 16 residues long. Germline values: CDR1 MNHEY, CDR2 SMNVEV (reference sequence). V gave up 5 bases and J gave up 0 bases; unmatched junction bases: 0. The CDR3 nucleotides are TGTGCCAGCAGTACTAGCGGGAGCTCTGGGGCCAACGTCCTGACTTTC. This encodes CASSTSGSSGANVLTF.

Only a few counts were recorded for this clonotype. This chain joins TRBV15 and TRBJ1-5, with TRBD1 as a possible D gene (5 bases). The germline CDR1 and CDR2 sequences are LNHNV and YYDKDF (reference sequence). The CDR3 extends over 14 amino acids. The germline V and J ends were trimmed by 0 bases and 11 bases, with 14 bases remaining between them. The CDR3 spells CATSRDIAGRAQHF. The CDR3 DNA sequence: TGTGCCACCAGCAGAGATATTGCAGGGCGTGCCCAGCATTTT.

This clonotype was counted ten times or more. CDR3 protein: CASSFSGLGTEAFF. CDR3 in DNA: TGTGCCAGCAGTTTTTCAGGACTGGGCACTGAAGCTTTCTTT. V gene TRBV12-3 or TRBV12-4 combines with J gene TRBJ1-1; D unresolved. The CDR3 loop spans 14 amino acids. V lost 3 bases, J lost 4 bases, and 12 bases lay in between.